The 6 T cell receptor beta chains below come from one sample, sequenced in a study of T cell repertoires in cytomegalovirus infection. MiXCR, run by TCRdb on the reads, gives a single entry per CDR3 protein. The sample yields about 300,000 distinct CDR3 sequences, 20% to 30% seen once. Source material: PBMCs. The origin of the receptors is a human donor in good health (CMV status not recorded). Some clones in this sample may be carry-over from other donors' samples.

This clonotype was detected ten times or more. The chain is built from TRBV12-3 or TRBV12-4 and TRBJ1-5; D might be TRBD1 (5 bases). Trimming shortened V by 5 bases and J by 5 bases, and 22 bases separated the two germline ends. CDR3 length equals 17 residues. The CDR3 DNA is TGTGCCAGCAGTCCCGATCCCCTTTTGACAGACGATCAGCCCCAGCATTTT. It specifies CASSPDPLLTDDQPQHF.

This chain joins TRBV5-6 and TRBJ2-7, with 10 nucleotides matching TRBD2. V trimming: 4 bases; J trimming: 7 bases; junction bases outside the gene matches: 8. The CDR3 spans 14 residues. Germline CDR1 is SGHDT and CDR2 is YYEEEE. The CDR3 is CASSPPGLAWEQYV. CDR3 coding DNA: TGTGCCAGCAGCCCCCCGGGACTAGCGTGGGAGCAGTACGTC.

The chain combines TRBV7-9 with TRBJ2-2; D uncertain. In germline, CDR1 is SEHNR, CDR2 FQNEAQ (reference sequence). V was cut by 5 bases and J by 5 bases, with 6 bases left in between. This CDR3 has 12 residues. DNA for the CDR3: TGTGCCAGCAGCGGTAGTACCGGGGAGCTGTTTTTT. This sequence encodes CASSGSTGELFF.

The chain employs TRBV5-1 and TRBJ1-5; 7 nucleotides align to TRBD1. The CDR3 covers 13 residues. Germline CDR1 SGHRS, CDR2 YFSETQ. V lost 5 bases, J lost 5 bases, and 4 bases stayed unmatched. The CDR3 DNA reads TGCGCCAGCAGAGTAGGGGGCGATCAGCCCCAGCATTTT. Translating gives CASRVGGDQPQHF.

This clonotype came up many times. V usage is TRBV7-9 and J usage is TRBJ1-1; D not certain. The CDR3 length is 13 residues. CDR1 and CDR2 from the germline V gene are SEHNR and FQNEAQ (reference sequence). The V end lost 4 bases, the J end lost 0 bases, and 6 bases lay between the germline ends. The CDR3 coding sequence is TGTGCCAGCAGCTCCCCGATGAACACTGAAGCTTTCTTT. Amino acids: CASSSPMNTEAFF.

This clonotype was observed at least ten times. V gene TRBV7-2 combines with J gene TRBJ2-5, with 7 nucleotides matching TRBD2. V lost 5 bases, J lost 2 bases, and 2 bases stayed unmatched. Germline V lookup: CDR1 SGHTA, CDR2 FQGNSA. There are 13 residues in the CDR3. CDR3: CASSRTRQETQYF. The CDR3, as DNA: TGTGCCAGCAGCCGGACTAGGCAAGAGACCCAGTACTTC.